These 29 T cell receptor beta chains came from one sample sequenced in a study of OX40 agonist ivuxolimab in advanced cancers. Measured with immunoSEQ multiplex PCR; TCRdb has only the in-frame clones, and not every one. This sample has roughly 70,000 clones; approximately 80% occur once, and the top ten carry 6.5% to 7.5%. The sequences come from CD4+ or CD8+ T cells sorted from blood, collected in a trial of the OX40 agonist ivuxolimab. The origin of the receptors is an adult with an advanced solid tumor such as melanoma, head and neck, liver or kidney cancer.

This sequence joins TRBV18 and TRBJ2-7; 9 nucleotides align to TRBD1. This CDR3 contains 15 residues. CDR1 KGHSH and CDR2 LQKENI come from the germline V gene. The junction had 4 bases not matched to a gene; V was cut back by 4 bases and J by 0 bases. The CDR3 nucleotides are TGTGCCAGCTCACTTGGGACAGGGAGCTCCTACGAGCAGTACGTC. It translates to CASSLGTGSSYEQYV.

This chain uses TRBV9 with TRBJ2-7; TRBD2 matches 8 bases. CDR3 length: 14 residues. Germline lookup yields CDR1 SGDLS and CDR2 YYNGEE. V dropped 3 bases and J dropped 2; count of bases not matched to a gene: 4. DNA of the CDR3: TGTGCCAGCAGCGGGCCGGGACTAGCCTACGAGCAGTACTTC. Amino acids: CASSGPGLAYEQYF.

The rearrangement uses TRBV29-1 and TRBJ1-2; TRBD1 aligns across 7 bases. J lost 6 bases, V lost 6 bases, and 7 bases had no gene match. This CDR3 region has 12 residues. CDR1 and CDR2 (germline): SQVTM, ANQGSEA. The CDR3 here is CSVTDREHGYTF. CDR3 coding DNA: TGCAGCGTGACCGACAGGGAACATGGCTACACCTTC.

This clone was counted once. This chain links TRBV4-3 with TRBJ1-5, with unresolved D. CDR3 length: 15 residues. CDR1 is LGHNA, CDR2 YSLEER, per germline. V was clipped by 0 bases and J by 0 bases, with 6 bases between them. This CDR3 reads CASSQEAGSNQPQHF. In DNA form, the CDR3 reads TGCGCCAGCAGCCAAGAGGCAGGTAGCAATCAGCCCCAGCATTTT.

As for this clone: Other nucleotide sequences in the sample specify the same CDR3. The chain recombines TRBV10-2 with TRBJ2-1, with unresolved D. The CDR3 contains 12 residues. V lost 0 bases to trimming and J lost 4 bases, with 1 base between them. The germline V gene encodes CDR1 WSHSY and CDR2 SAAADI. The CDR3 bases are TGCGCCAGCAGTGAGTCGTACAATGAGCAGTTCTTC. Translating gives CASSESYNEQFF.

The chain has TRBV5-5 and TRBJ2-3, with TRBD2 matching 11 bases. Trimming took 0 bases from V and 7 from J; bases not matched to a gene: 4. Looked up from germline, CDR1 is SGHKS and CDR2 is YYEKEE (reference sequence). The CDR3 runs 15 residues. In DNA form, the CDR3 reads TGTGCCAGCAGCTTGGGGCTAGCGGGGGGATATACGCAGTATTTT. Protein sequence: CASSLGLAGGYTQYF. Based on the CDR3 plus reference TRBV5-5 and TRBJ2-3, the full variable domain is DAGVTQSPTHLIKTRGQQVTLRCSPISGHKSVSWYQQVLGQGPQFIFQYYEKEERGRGNFPDRFSARQFPNYSSELNVNALLLGDSALYLCASSLGLAGGYTQYFGPGTRLTVL.

This chain connects TRBV9 to TRBJ2-3; no firm D call. CDR1 and CDR2 from the germline V gene are SGDLS and YYNGEE. CDR3 size: 15 residues. Trimming removed 0 bases from V and 1 base from J, with 9 bases in between. The CDR3 DNA follows: TGTGCCAGCAGCGTAGTCGGGTCCCGCACAGATACGCAGTATTTT. As protein: CASSVVGSRTDTQYF.

The CDR3 region is CASRGKAGGQETQYF. The CDR3 bases are TGTGCCAGCAGGGGTAAAGCGGGAGGCCAAGAGACCCAGTACTTC. The chain uses TRBV2 and TRBJ2-5; TRBD2 matches 9 bases. The germline V gene encodes CDR1 SNHLY and CDR2 FYNNEI. The CDR3 contains 15 residues. V was pared by 6 bases and J by 1 base, with 6 bases of the junction left unmatched.

The CDR3 DNA reads TGTGCCAGCAGCTTGAAACTAGCGGGAGCGGGGACCGGGGAGCTGTTTTTT. It yields the protein CASSLKLAGAGTGELFF. The chain uses TRBV5-4 and TRBJ2-2, with 11 bases identical to TRBD2. Germline CDR1 SGHNT, CDR2 YYREEE (reference sequence). Germline trimming cut 1 base from V and 5 bases from J; bases unmatched to any gene: 7. The CDR3 is 17 residues long.

V is TRBV7-7 and J is TRBJ1-1; D is possibly TRBD1 (5 bases). In germline, CDR1 is SSHAT, CDR2 FNYEAQ (reference sequence). V dropped 8 bases and J dropped 0 bases, with 34 bases sitting between them. The CDR3 has 21 amino acids. The CDR3 DNA reads TGTGCCAGCCGCGGGGGGAGGGCACCCAAGGGGAGCCGTTCCATGAACACTGAAGCTTTCTTT. Translation: CASRGGRAPKGSRSMNTEAFF.

The chain recombines TRBV27 with TRBJ2-7; D uncertain. The CDR3 extends over 14 amino acids. Trimming took off 6 bases at V and 0 bases at J, with 12 bases between the two ends. Per the germline V gene, CDR1 is MNHEY and CDR2 is SMNVEV (reference sequence). The CDR3: CASSPPTVSYEQYF. In DNA, the CDR3 is TGTGCCAGCAGCCCCCCTACTGTCTCCTACGAGCAGTACTTC.

The rearrangement links TRBV15 to TRBJ1-6; no reliable D call. The CDR3 has 15 amino acids. The germline V and J ends were trimmed by 2 bases and 5 bases, with 10 bases remaining between them. CDR1 is LNHNV, CDR2 YYDKDF, per germline (reference sequence). The CDR3 here is CATSRLGGDNSPLHF. The CDR3 DNA is TGTGCCACCAGCAGACTAGGCGGCGATAATTCACCCCTCCACTTT.

J is TRBJ2-7 and V is TRBV5-1; 8 bases match TRBD1. The CDR3 sequence is 14 residues long. Germline CDR1 SGHRS, CDR2 YFSETQ. V was pared by 3 bases and J by 2 bases, with 4 bases of the junction left unmatched. The CDR3 DNA follows: TGCGCCAGCAGCTATGGACAGGGACCCTACGAGCAGTACGTC. Translating it yields CASSYGQGPYEQYV.

The chain uses TRBV28 and TRBJ1-1; D is unresolved. V lost 6 bases, J lost 0 bases, and 23 bases lay in between. CDR1 and CDR2 from the germline V gene are MDHEN and SYDVKM. CDR3 length: 18 amino acids. The CDR3 coding sequence is TGTGCCAGCAGACGGACGGCTGCCAAATGGGGAATGAACACTGAAGCTTTCTTT. It translates to CASRRTAAKWGMNTEAFF.

On this clone itself: Other DNA sequences in this sample translate to the same CDR3. The chain uses TRBV19 and TRBJ1-1, with TRBD1 as a possible D gene (5 bases). The CDR3 loop spans 13 amino acids. Trimming pared 5 bases from V and 5 bases from J, leaving 12 bases between. The germline V gene has CDR1 LNHDA and CDR2 SQIVND (reference sequence). Here the CDR3 DNA reads TGTGCCAGTAGTCGACGGGGGTTAACTGAAGCTTTCTTT. Its protein is CASSRRGLTEAFF.

The rearrangement links TRBV6-5 to TRBJ2-7; D possibly corresponds to TRBD2 (6 bases). Per germline, CDR1 MNHEY and CDR2 SVGAGI. The CDR3 runs to 14 residues. Trimming pared 5 bases from V and 7 bases from J, leaving 18 bases between. CDR3 sequence (DNA): TGTGCCAGCAGTCCACGACTCGACGGAGGGGAGCAGTACGTC. Its protein is CASSPRLDGGEQYV.

J is TRBJ1-3 and V is TRBV7-2, with D maybe TRBD1 (5 bases). The CDR3 spans 16 residues. V was trimmed by 5 bases and J by 3 bases, leaving 17 bases between them. From germline, CDR1 is SGHTA and CDR2 FQGNSA. The CDR3 DNA reads as TGTGCCAGCAGCCCCACCGGGGGTCTAAGTGGAAACACCATATATTTT. Translated: CASSPTGGLSGNTIYF.

The chain is built from TRBV7-9 and TRBJ2-5, with TRBD2 as a possible D gene (7 bases). Trimming shortened V by 5 bases and J by 3 bases, and 16 bases separated the two germline ends. The CDR3 has 15 amino acids. Germline CDR1 SEHNR, CDR2 FQNEAQ (reference sequence). The DNA for the CDR3 is TGTGCCAGCAGCCCCCAGGCGGGGGCTAAAGAGACCCAGTACTTC. Amino acid sequence: CASSPQAGAKETQYF. The variable domain in full, completed from reference TRBV7-9 and TRBJ2-5, reads DTGVSQNPRHKITKRGQNVTFRCDPISEHNRLYWYRQTLGQGPEFLTYFQNEAQLEKSRLLSDRFSAERPKGSFSTLEIQRTEQGDSAMYLCASSPQAGAKETQYFGPGTRLLVL.

This rearrangement joins TRBV7-9 to TRBJ1-1, with D possibly being TRBD1 (6 bases). The germline CDR1 and CDR2 sequences are SEHNR and FQNEAQ (reference sequence). The V end was cut by 6 bases, the J end by 0 bases, with 14 bases between. The CDR3 is 15 amino acids. In DNA form, the CDR3 reads TGTGCCAGCAGAATTCTACAGGGAGTGAACACTGAAGCTTTCTTT. It specifies CASRILQGVNTEAFF.

V usage is TRBV19 and J usage is TRBJ2-3; perhaps TRBD2 as D (7 bases). Trimming removed 7 bases from V and 3 bases from J, with 14 bases in between. The CDR3 has 14 amino acids. The germline V gene encodes CDR1 LNHDA and CDR2 SQIVND (reference sequence). The CDR3 loop is CASNGGGRTDTQYF. Written as DNA, the CDR3 is TGTGCCAGTAACGGCGGGGGCCGGACAGATACGCAGTATTTT.

The V call is TRBV28, the J call TRBJ1-1; the match to TRBD1 covers 10 bases. Trimming cost V 4 bases and J 6 bases; bases outside gene matches: 8. Germline lookup yields CDR1 MDHEN and CDR2 SYDVKM. The CDR3 has 15 amino acids. Written as DNA, the CDR3 is TGTGCCAGCAGTTCCTACCCGGGGACAGGGGCTGAAGCTTTCTTT. Its protein is CASSSYPGTGAEAFF.

The chain employs TRBV6-6 and TRBJ1-1; unclear D gene. V was cut by 3 bases and J by 1 base, with 6 bases left in between. The CDR3 runs to 13 residues. The germline gives CDR1 MNHNY, CDR2 SVGAGI (reference sequence). The CDR3 DNA follows: TGTGCCAGCAGTTATTGGCAGAACACTGAAGCTTTCTTT. It encodes CASSYWQNTEAFF.

The sample holds one count of this clone. This chain connects TRBV5-1 to TRBJ1-1, with D perhaps matching TRBD1 (5 bases). Germline assignment: CDR1 SGHRS and CDR2 YFSETQ. There are 14 residues in the CDR3. Trimming removed 1 base at V and 4 bases at J, with 11 bases between. The chain's CDR3 is CASSLRGGVTEAFF. In nucleotides, the CDR3 is TGCGCCAGCAGCTTGCGGGGGGGAGTCACTGAAGCTTTCTTT.

J is TRBJ2-7 and V is TRBV7-8; D might be TRBD2 (5 bases). Germline V gives CDR1 SGHVS, CDR2 FQNEAQ. V dropped 2 bases and J dropped 0 bases, with 17 bases sitting between them. This CDR3 contains 17 residues. The CDR3 DNA sequence: TGTGCCAGCAGCTTACCCCGGGGAAGAGCGGACTCCTACGAGCAGTACTTC. Protein product: CASSLPRGRADSYEQYF.

The chain employs TRBV7-9 and TRBJ2-5, with 12 positions matching TRBD1. The CDR3 totals 15 residues. Germline CDR1 SEHNR, CDR2 FQNEAQ (reference sequence). V gave up 4 bases and J gave up 4 bases; unmatched junction bases: 4. The DNA for the CDR3 is TGTGCCAGCAGCTCCGGGACAGGGGGCCCAGAGACCCAGTACTTC. Protein sequence: CASSSGTGGPETQYF.

The rearrangement uses TRBV28 and TRBJ1-1, with 7 bases identical to TRBD1. J was trimmed by 0 bases and V by 4 bases; bases with no gene match: 11. The CDR3 loop spans 17 amino acids. Germline-derived CDR1 and CDR2 are MDHEN and SYDVKM. The CDR3: CASSSPRDSHMNTEAFF. DNA for the CDR3: TGTGCCAGCAGTTCGCCTCGGGACAGCCACATGAACACTGAAGCTTTCTTT.

The chain uses TRBV5-6 and TRBJ2-4; perhaps TRBD1 as D (6 bases). Germline V gene sequence: CDR1 SGHDT, CDR2 YYEEEE. The CDR3 loop spans 13 amino acids. V was pared by 4 bases and J by 3 bases, with 8 bases between. The CDR3 DNA reads TGTGCCAGCAGCGTAGGGGGCAAAAACATTCAGTACTTC. It specifies CASSVGGKNIQYF.

As DNA, the CDR3 is TGTGCCAGCAGCTCACCTTGGGCGGGGGTTAACACCGGGGAGCTGTTTTTT. This translates into CASSSPWAGVNTGELFF. This sequence joins TRBV9 and TRBJ2-2; 7 positions agree with TRBD2. Germline lookup yields CDR1 SGDLS and CDR2 YYNGEE. The CDR3 length is 17 residues. V lost 4 bases to trimming and J lost 2 bases; unmatched junction nucleotides: 11.

The V and J genes are TRBV11-2 and TRBJ2-3, with D uncertain. CDR1 and CDR2 from the germline V gene are SGHAT and FQNNGV. This CDR3 comprises 13 residues. Trimming shortened V by 2 bases and J by 5 bases, and 8 bases separated the two germline ends. CDR3 protein: CASSLFVGDTQYF. CDR3 nucleotides: TGTGCCAGCAGCTTATTTGTCGGAGATACGCAGTATTTT.